These 13 T cell receptor beta chains share one sample of origin, sequenced in a study of blood T cells in healthy people across ages. Alongside a J-beta primer mix, a sample-barcoded 5' primer served in a second PCR lasting roughly 6 to 11 cycles. TCRdb re-analysed the 5' RACE reads in MiXCR, keeping a single row per CDR3 protein. The sample includes some 710,000 distinct CDR3 sequences, around half of them seen just once. Sequencing was performed on blood. Every receptor here comes from a man at least 80 years old in good health.

This clonotype appeared many times. The genes are TRBV5-1 and TRBJ2-1; 7 positions agree with TRBD2. V dropped 4 bases and J dropped 7; count of bases not matched to a gene: 11. Looked up from germline, CDR1 is SGHRS and CDR2 is YFSETQ. This CDR3 contains 15 residues. The CDR3 sequence is CASSLLSGMVNEQFF. Written as DNA, the CDR3 is TGCGCCAGCAGCCTCCTAAGCGGGATGGTGAATGAGCAGTTCTTC.

This clonotype was observed a handful of times. The chain is built from TRBV10-3 and TRBJ2-5; 11 nucleotides agree with TRBD2. The germline V gene encodes CDR1 ENHRY and CDR2 SYGVKD. The CDR3 has 14 residues. V lost 4 bases to trimming and J lost 5 bases; unmatched junction nucleotides: 3. In DNA form, the CDR3 reads TGTGCCATCAGTGGACTAGCGGGATACGAGACCCAGTACTTC. Its protein product is CAISGLAGYETQYF.

CDR3 in DNA: TGTGCCAGCAGCTTACGGGCGGGAGAGGGGGCAGATACGCAGTATTTT. Its translation: CASSLRAGEGADTQYF. This sequence joins TRBV11-3 and TRBJ2-3, with D perhaps matching TRBD2 (7 bases). Germline CDR1 reads SGHNT; CDR2 reads YENEEA. The CDR3 loop spans 16 amino acids. Trimming took off 2 bases at V and 4 bases at J, with 16 bases between the two ends.

V usage is TRBV12-3 or TRBV12-4 and J usage is TRBJ2-5, with 9 positions matching TRBD1. The end of the DNA fits TRBJ2-4 better, so the J call may be wrong. The CDR3 sequence is 14 residues long. The CDR3 protein is CASSKGQGPNIQYF. For the CDR3, the DNA is TGTGCCAGCAGTAAGGGACAGGGTCCGAACATTCAGTACTTC.

This clonotype was recorded at least ten times. The chain uses TRBV10-3 and TRBJ2-4; 10 bases are a match to TRBD1. V shed 5 bases, J shed 6 bases, and the junction held 10 bases outside the gene matches. The CDR3 is 16 residues long. Germline lookup yields CDR1 ENHRY and CDR2 SYGVKD. The CDR3 DNA is TGTGCCATCAGTTCCGGGGACAGGGGAGACTTAAACATTCAGTACTTC. Its translation: CAISSGDRGDLNIQYF.

The chain recombines TRBV20-1 with TRBJ1-5, with D uncertain. Deletions cut 3 bases from V and 0 bases from J, with 9 bases between. Germline V gene sequence: CDR1 DFQATT, CDR2 SNEGSKA (reference sequence). The length of the CDR3 is 14 residues. The CDR3 sequence is CSASELNSNQPQHF. Here the CDR3 DNA reads TGCAGTGCTAGCGAACTGAATAGCAATCAGCCCCAGCATTTT.

CDR3 coding DNA: TGTGCCATCAGTGAGTCGAGCCCCTTGGCGGGAGAGTCCTACGAGCAGTACTTC. Translation gives CAISESSPLAGESYEQYF. This chain connects TRBV10-3 to TRBJ2-7, with 7 bases identical to TRBD2. V lost 0 bases and J lost 1; bases outside the gene matches: 12. Per the germline V gene, CDR1 is ENHRY and CDR2 is SYGVKD. The CDR3 runs 18 residues.

This clonotype was seen repeatedly, ten times or more. V gene TRBV4-2 combines with J gene TRBJ2-7; D is uncertain. V was shortened by 0 bases and J by 0 bases, with 9 bases between the two germline ends. The CDR3 length is 15 residues. Germline CDR1 and CDR2: LGHNA and YNFKEQ. In DNA form, the CDR3 reads TGTGCCAGCAGCCAAGAACGACTTGGCTCCTACGAGCAGTACTTC. It specifies CASSQERLGSYEQYF.

A word on this clonotype: A much bigger clone sits one base away, suggesting this may be a read error. The chain uses TRBV7-2 and TRBJ2-3; D is undetermined. CDR3 size: 15 residues. The germline V gene has CDR1 SGHTA and CDR2 FQGNSA. The chain's CDR3 is CASSFYRAHTDAQYF. CDR3 coding DNA: TGTGCCAGCAGCTTCTACAGAGCTCACACAGATGCGCAGTATTTT.

The chain is built from TRBV10-3 and TRBJ2-7; 11 nucleotides align to TRBD2. CDR3 size: 19 residues. Germline V gives CDR1 ENHRY, CDR2 SYGVKD. V shed 1 base, J shed 2 bases, and the junction held 13 bases outside the gene matches. The CDR3 DNA sequence: TGTGCCATCAGTGAGTGGGCCGGGACTAGCGGTAGGTGGGCCTACGAGCAGTACTTC. Encoded protein: CAISEWAGTSGRWAYEQYF.

This chain links TRBV2 with TRBJ2-2; maybe TRBD1 (6 bases). The CDR3 is 12 amino acids. Deletions cut 11 bases from V and 3 bases from J, with 10 bases between. CDR1 and CDR2 (germline): SNHLY, FYNNEI. In DNA form, the CDR3 reads TGTGCCGAGACAGGTGACACCGGGGAGCTGTTTTTT. Amino acids: CAETGDTGELFF. Full variable domain (missing parts from reference TRBV2 and TRBJ2-2): EPEVTQTPSHQVTQMGQEVILRCVPISNHLYFYWYRQILGQKVEFLVSFYNNEISEKSEIFDDQFSVERPDGSNFTLKIRSTKLEDSAMYFCAETGDTGELFFGEGSRLTVL.

The chain has TRBV4-3 and TRBJ2-1, with no clear D. V was clipped by 0 bases and J by 7 bases, with 10 bases between them. The CDR3 sequence is 14 residues long. Germline lookup yields CDR1 LGHNA and CDR2 YSLEER. The CDR3 loop reads CASSQDTLANEQFF. The CDR3 coding sequence is TGCGCCAGCAGCCAAGATACCTTGGCGAATGAGCAGTTCTTC.

This clonotype appeared a few times. A much larger clone differs by one base, so this may be a read error. The rearrangement uses TRBV7-8 and TRBJ2-1; D may be TRBD1 (6 bases). The germline V gene has CDR1 SGHVS and CDR2 FQNEAQ. The CDR3 is 15 residues long. The germline V and J ends were trimmed by 4 bases and 13 bases, with 23 bases remaining between them. The CDR3 sequence is CASSYRTDPQGTQFF. The DNA for the CDR3 is TGTGCCAGCAGCTACCGGACAGACCCCCAGGGGACCCAGTTCTTC.